The 10 T cell receptor beta chains reported below all come from one sample, sequenced in a study of blood T cell repertoires in COVID-19. Profiling relied on immunoSEQ multiplex PCR, and the TCRdb table lists in-frame clones only, not all of them. The sample consists of about 28,000 clones, 75% to 90% of them appearing once. Material: peripheral blood. The receptors shown here come from a man in his fifties or sixties with active COVID-19.

V is TRBV27 and J is TRBJ1-3; D unresolved. Trimming left V 2 bases short and J 0 bases short, with 8 bases between. The V gene's germline CDR1 is MNHEY and CDR2 SMNVEV (reference sequence). The CDR3 contains 15 residues. The CDR3 nucleotides are TGTGCCAGCAGTTTAGCAGGTACCTCTGGAAACACCATATATTTT. It codes for CASSLAGTSGNTIYF.

The CDR3 DNA reads TGTGCCACCAGCACCGACGACAGGCGCTACTATGGCTACACCTTC. Amino acids: CATSTDDRRYYGYTF. The rearrangement joins TRBV15 to TRBJ1-2; possible D gene TRBD1, 6 bases. Germline V gives CDR1 LNHNV, CDR2 YYDKDF (reference sequence). The CDR3 is 15 residues long. Between the trimmed V and J ends, which lost 4 bases and 3 bases, there was a span of 15 bases.

This clone was picked up a small number of times. The J gene is TRBJ1-1, the V gene TRBV19; 9 nucleotides match TRBD1. With 9 bases clipped from V and 1 base from J, the junction kept 9 bases outside the gene matches. The germline V gene has CDR1 LNHDA and CDR2 SQIVND (reference sequence). This CDR3 is built from 15 residues. The CDR3 protein is CASTGGAYSNTEAFF. The CDR3 DNA reads as TGTGCCAGCACAGGGGGCGCTTACTCGAACACTGAAGCTTTCTTT.

This rearrangement joins TRBV14 to TRBJ1-5; D remains unclear. The CDR3 loop spans 18 amino acids. V was shortened by 0 bases and J by 1 base, with 16 bases between the two germline ends. Germline V gives CDR1 SGHDN, CDR2 FVKESK. The CDR3 coding sequence is TGTGCCAGCAGCCAAGAACCGATCAGTCGGAGGAGCAATCAGCCCCAGCATTTT. This gives the protein CASSQEPISRRSNQPQHF. Full variable domain (remainder filled in from reference TRBV14 and TRBJ1-5): EAGVTQFPSHSVIEKGQTVTLRCDPISGHDNLYWYRRVMGKEIKFLLHFVKESKQDESGMPNNRFLAERTGGTYSTLKVQPAELEDSGVYFCASSQEPISRRSNQPQHFGDGTRLSIL.

This clone was observed a single time. The CDR3 nucleotides are TGTGCCAGCAAATCCGGCGGGACCCCTCGGATAAGAGATACGCAGTATTTT. It codes for CASKSGGTPRIRDTQYF. The chain links TRBV28 to TRBJ2-3, with D possibly being TRBD2 (6 bases). CDR3 length: 17 residues. CDR1 and CDR2 (germline): MDHEN, SYDVKM. Deletions cut 7 bases from V and 5 bases from J, with 25 bases between.

The chain links TRBV10-2 to TRBJ2-7, with D uncertain. CDR1 is WSHSY, CDR2 SAAADI, per germline. The CDR3 totals 13 residues. Trimming stripped 2 bases from V and 6 bases from J, with 11 bases between. Written as DNA, the CDR3 is TGCGCCAGCAGTGAGCCCCCCGGTGGCGAGCAGTACTTC. Translating gives CASSEPPGGEQYF.

The chain carries TRBV5-1 and TRBJ2-2; D perhaps matches TRBD2 (7 bases). Germline V gives CDR1 SGHRS, CDR2 YFSETQ. Between the trimmed V and J ends, which lost 7 bases and 1 base, there was a span of 14 bases. This CDR3 is 15 amino acids long. CDR3 residues: CASREETGNTGELFF. DNA for the CDR3: TGCGCCAGCCGGGAGGAGACAGGGAACACCGGGGAGCTGTTTTTT. The complete variable domain, with remaining parts taken from reference TRBV5-1 and TRBJ2-2, reads KAGVTQTPRYLIKTRGQQVTLSCSPISGHRSVSWYQQTPGQGLQFLFEYFSETQRNKGNFPGRFSGRQFSNSRSEMNVSTLELGDSALYLCASREETGNTGELFFGEGSRLTVL.

The chain joins TRBV25-1 to TRBJ1-4, with TRBD1 identical over 11 bases. The CDR3 consists of 17 residues. The V gene's germline CDR1 is MGHDK and CDR2 SYGVNS. Trimming at V came to 1 base and at J to 6 bases, leaving 7 bases not matched to a gene. Here the CDR3 reads CASSEWTGGKNDEKLFF. The CDR3 DNA reads as TGTGCCAGCAGTGAATGGACAGGGGGCAAAAACGATGAAAAACTGTTTTTT.

DNA for the CDR3: TGTGCCAGCAGCCTCGGGACAGGGGCTTTCGCTAAGAATTCACCCCTCCACTTT. The encoded protein is CASSLGTGAFAKNSPLHF. The chain recombines TRBV5-6 with TRBJ1-6; 10 bases are shared with TRBD1. Germline trimming cut 4 bases from V and 7 bases from J; bases unmatched to any gene: 14. The CDR3 totals 18 residues. Germline V CDR1 and CDR2: SGHDT, YYEEEE.

V is TRBV9 and J is TRBJ2-2; possible D gene TRBD1, 6 bases. The CDR3 length is 16 residues. The germline V and J ends were trimmed by 5 bases and 5 bases, with 19 bases remaining between them. Germline CDR1 SGDLS, CDR2 YYNGEE. For the CDR3, the DNA is TGTGCCAGCAGTCGTATCACAGGGATGAGAACCGGGGAGCTGTTTTTT. Protein product: CASSRITGMRTGELFF.